These 12 T cell receptor beta chains share one sample of origin, sequenced in a study of vaccination effects on CD4 cells after COVID-19. Sequencing used immunoSEQ multiplex PCR; TCRdb keeps in-frame clones, though not all of them. The table lists 70,000 to 95,000 clones, more than 60% of them singletons. Peptide-pool stimulation followed by sequencing identified expanded antigen-specific CD4+ clonotypes in the ViraFEST assay. At the end of less than 12 days of culture, CD4+ T cells were isolated. Two-dose vaccination with either BNT162b2 or mRNA-1273 was given to the participants. These receptors lack a known antigen. This specimen consisted of CD4+ T cells from PBMCs cultured with HCoV-OC43 spike peptides, obtained after COVID-19 vaccination. Documented subset: HCoV-OC43 spike overlapping peptide pool stimulation. These receptors all stem from a human donor who received a COVID-19 vaccine.

The chain uses TRBV25-1 and TRBJ2-1, with 8 bases aligning to TRBD1. With V trimmed by 6 bases and J by 4 bases, 8 bases remained unmatched. Germline lookup yields CDR1 MGHDK and CDR2 SYGVNS. The CDR3 covers 15 residues. This CDR3 is CASSGQGELYNEQFF. In DNA form, the CDR3 reads TGTGCCAGCAGCGGACAGGGAGAGCTTTACAATGAGCAGTTCTTC.

The gene calls are TRBV3-1 (or the pseudogene TRBV3-2) and TRBJ1-1, with D tentatively TRBD1 (5 bases). Germline lookup yields CDR1 LGHDT and CDR2 YNNKEL (reference sequence). The CDR3 contains 13 residues. Between the trimmed V and J ends, which lost 4 bases and 6 bases, there was a span of 12 bases. CDR3 nucleotide sequence: TGTGCCAGCAGCCGCCGGGGGGAGGCTGAAGCTTTCTTT. Translated: CASSRRGEAEAFF.

V is TRBV5-1 and J is TRBJ2-2; the D is unclear. CDR1 SGHRS and CDR2 YFSETQ come from the germline V gene. The V end was cut by 1 base, the J end by 8 bases, with 12 bases between. The CDR3 consists of 14 residues. In nucleotides, the CDR3 is TGCGCCAGCAGCTTGATGGCCGCCGGAGGGGAGCTGTTTTTT. This sequence encodes CASSLMAAGGELFF.

In this sample, this clone turned up once. The rearrangement uses TRBV5-1 and TRBJ1-2, with 8 bases matching TRBD1. Germline V lookup: CDR1 SGHRS, CDR2 YFSETQ. With V trimmed by 4 bases and J by 7 bases, 15 bases remained unmatched. The CDR3 sequence is 16 residues long. The CDR3 DNA reads TGCGCCAGCAGCCCAGGACAGGGACGGGATACGGGTGGCTACACCTTC. Amino acids: CASSPGQGRDTGGYTF. Using reference TRBV5-1 and TRBJ1-2 for the parts outside the CDR3, the full variable domain is KAGVTQTPRYLIKTRGQQVTLSCSPISGHRSVSWYQQTPGQGLQFLFEYFSETQRNKGNFPGRFSGRQFSNSRSEMNVSTLELGDSALYLCASSPGQGRDTGGYTFGSGTRLTVV.

V is TRBV19 and J is TRBJ1-2; TRBD1 is a possible D gene (5 bases). This CDR3 has 15 amino acids. V gave up 5 bases and J gave up 0 bases, with 13 bases separating them. Germline V gene data show CDR1 as LNHDA and CDR2 as SQIVND (reference sequence). CDR3 sequence reads: CASSPRDGTNYGYTF. CDR3 bases: TGTGCCAGTAGTCCGCGGGACGGGACTAACTATGGCTACACCTTC. Full variable domain (outside the CDR3, taken from reference TRBV19 and TRBJ1-2): DGGITQSPKYLFRKEGQNVTLSCEQNLNHDAMYWYRQDPGQGLRLIYYSQIVNDFQKGDIAEGYSVSREKKESFPLTVTSAQKNPTAFYLCASSPRDGTNYGYTFGSGTRLTVV.

The rearrangement uses TRBV20-1 and TRBJ2-3; D ambiguous. This CDR3 region has 11 residues. With 2 bases removed from V and 4 bases from J, the gap between germline ends came to 4 bases. Germline CDR1 DFQATT, CDR2 SNEGSKA (reference sequence). CDR3 sequence: CSARKADTQYF. The CDR3, as DNA: TGCAGTGCTAGAAAGGCAGATACGCAGTATTTT.

This chain joins TRBV5-1 and TRBJ2-5; a possible D gene is TRBD2 (6 bases). Per germline, CDR1 SGHRS and CDR2 YFSETQ. Trimming pared 2 bases from V and 5 bases from J, leaving 10 bases between. CDR3 size: 13 residues. The CDR3 spells CASSFPGAETQYF. The DNA for the CDR3 is TGCGCCAGCAGCTTTCCGGGAGCTGAGACCCAGTACTTC.

In this sample, this clone turned up a few times. This sequence joins TRBV2 and TRBJ2-1; D not certain. The CDR3 runs to 13 residues. The germline V gene encodes CDR1 SNHLY and CDR2 FYNNEI. Trimming removed 7 bases from V and 5 bases from J, with 12 bases in between. The CDR3, as DNA: TGTGCCAGCAAGTTCCGATTTAACAATGAGCAGTTCTTC. Encoded protein: CASKFRFNNEQFF.

The chain uses TRBV18 and TRBJ1-5; a weak D match, TRBD1 (6 bases). V was trimmed by 3 bases and J by 3 bases, leaving 12 bases between them. The CDR3 spans 15 residues. The V gene's germline CDR1 is KGHSH and CDR2 LQKENI. CDR3 bases: TGTGCCAGCTCACCCCAGGGGCGGCTCAATCAGCCCCAGCATTTT. This translates into CASSPQGRLNQPQHF.

CDR3 amino acids: CATSGGALDTQYF. The CDR3 nucleotides are TGTGCCACCAGCGGGGGGGCCCTGGATACGCAGTATTTT. The rearrangement links TRBV24-1 to TRBJ2-3; 8 bases are shared with TRBD2. Germline V CDR1 and CDR2: KGHDR, SFDVKD. The junction had 5 bases not matched to a gene; V was cut back by 7 bases and J by 6 bases. CDR3 length: 13 residues.

This clone was seen a single time. The chain links TRBV5-1 to TRBJ2-1; 8 bases align to TRBD2. The CDR3 loop spans 16 amino acids. Germline CDR1 is SGHRS and CDR2 is YFSETQ. V trimming: 0 bases; J trimming: 3 bases; junction bases outside the gene matches: 5. The CDR3: CASSLARGGNYNEQFF. The CDR3 DNA reads TGCGCCAGCAGCTTGGCCCGGGGGGGTAACTACAATGAGCAGTTCTTC.

V is TRBV6-6 and J is TRBJ1-4; D is uncertain. From germline, CDR1 is MNHNY and CDR2 SVGAGI (reference sequence). V was shortened by 0 bases and J by 5 bases, with 7 bases between the two germline ends. The CDR3 length is 14 residues. The CDR3 DNA reads TGTGCCAGCAGTTACTCTTTCGGGAATGAAAAACTGTTTTTT. Protein: CASSYSFGNEKLFF.